The 4 T cell receptor beta chains listed next were all sequenced from one sample in a study of post-analysis software for immune sequencing data. Study-level results: Roughly 5 TRBV segments, TRBV5-6, TRBV5-1 and TRBV20-1 among them, were found more frequent in patients than controls.

Which antigens these TCRs recognize remains unknown. Unique molecular identifiers were present in the TCR beta cDNA libraries. MiXCR was run by TCRdb on the PCR reads, yielding one entry per CDR3 protein. Here the sample spans roughly 600,000 distinct CDR3 sequences, roughly 45% being singletons. Sequences were obtained from blood. These TCRs come from a girl aged 5-17 years with multiple sclerosis.

The chain links TRBV10-3 to TRBJ2-3, with 9 bases aligning to TRBD2. Trimming removed 5 bases from V and 0 bases from J; junction bases left unmatched: 3. The CDR3 contains 15 residues. Looked up from germline, CDR1 is ENHRY and CDR2 is SYGVKD. Here the CDR3 reads CAISSGRISTDTQYF. CDR3 nucleotide sequence: TGTGCCATCAGTAGCGGGAGGATTAGCACAGATACGCAGTATTTT.

This chain links TRBV12-3 or TRBV12-4 with TRBJ1-1; 7 bases are a match to TRBD1. CDR3 length: 16 residues. The V and J ends lost 6 bases and 1 base, in that order; junction bases with no gene match: 11. CDR3 sequence: CASSLQGPIGNTEAFF. CDR3 in DNA: TGTGCCAGCAGCCTACAGGGGCCCATAGGGAACACTGAAGCTTTCTTT.

The rearrangement links TRBV18 to TRBJ1-2, with D maybe TRBD1 (5 bases). The V and J ends lost 0 bases and 5 bases respectively, with 7 bases between them. This CDR3 is built from 13 residues. Germline assignment: CDR1 KGHSH and CDR2 LQKENI. Here the CDR3 reads CASSPPGVYGYTF. The CDR3 DNA reads as TGTGCCAGCTCACCACCAGGGGTATATGGCTACACCTTC.

This clonotype was recorded once. The rearrangement links TRBV20-1 to TRBJ1-1; 10 bases are a match to TRBD1. The ends lost 5 bases at V and 6 bases at J; junction bases unmatched: 18. CDR1 and CDR2 (germline): DFQATT, SNEGSKA (reference sequence). The CDR3 consists of 17 residues. The CDR3 loop is CSAPVIGTGDAKAEAFF. The CDR3 region has the DNA TGCAGTGCTCCCGTCATTGGGACAGGGGATGCCAAGGCTGAAGCTTTCTTT.